This T cell receptor (beta chain) was obtained from a study of blood T cell repertoires in COVID-19. About the study: The analysed material was cDNA or gDNA that came from T cells, B-cell-depleted T cells, or PBMCs.

This clone was detected only a few times. Other nucleotide sequences from this sample produce the same CDR3. Sequencing used immunoSEQ multiplex PCR; TCRdb keeps in-frame clones, though not all of them. The sample has 300,000 to 450,000 clones, roughly 77% seen once. Germline CDR1 and CDR2: MNHEY and SVGAGI. V was trimmed by 4 bases and J by 4 bases, leaving 8 bases between them. The CDR3 is 13 amino acids. The clonotype comes from a human donor with acute or convalescent COVID-19. The donor label of this sample is uncertain. The rearrangement links TRBV6-5 to TRBJ1-5, with a weak D call TRBD1 (5 bases). Specimen: peripheral blood. The CDR3 is CASSFSGNQPQHF. DNA for the CDR3: TGTGCCAGCAGTTTTTCAGGGAATCAGCCCCAGCATTTT.